Listed below are T cell receptor beta chains from one sample, sequenced in a study of cytomegalovirus exposure and HLA in healthy donors. The assay was immunoSEQ multiplex PCR, and TCRdb's table has in-frame clones only and misses some. This sample has about 200,000 clones, with roughly 84% found just once. Sequenced: PBMCs. The origin of the receptors is a woman aged 18-30 years in good health and CMV-seropositive. Both conserved end residues are part of each CDR3. D genes are given only for firm matches. Rows give clone size only sometimes, using once, few, many, or a class for an expanded clone.

J gene: TRBJ2-7
clone size: NA
V gene: TRBV11-2
D gene: NA
CDR3 DNA: TGTGCCAGCAGCCATCGACAGAGAGTCTACGAGCAGTACTTC
CDR3 protein: CASSHRQRVYEQYF

J gene: TRBJ2-3
clone size: once
V gene: TRBV6-6
D gene: TRBD2
CDR3 DNA: TGTGCCAGCAGTTACGCGACTAGCGGGAGAATCGATACGCAGTATTTT
CDR3 protein: CASSYATSGRIDTQYF

J gene: TRBJ2-1
clone size: NA
V gene: TRBV4-1
D gene: NA
CDR3 DNA: TGCGCCAGCAGCCATTACCTAGGACAGCGGAGCTCCTACAATGAGCAGTTCTTC
CDR3 protein: CASSHYLGQRSSYNEQFF

J gene: TRBJ1-1
clone size: NA
V gene: TRBV7-9
D gene: TRBD1
CDR3 DNA: TGTGCCAGCAGGCCCGGACAGGGGAACACTGAAGCTTTCTTT
CDR3 protein: CASRPGQGNTEAFF

J gene: TRBJ2-5
clone size: NA
V gene: TRBV5-6
D gene: TRBD2
CDR3 DNA: TGTGCCAGCAGCTGGACCGGGACTAAAGAGGAGACCCAGTACTTC
CDR3 protein: CASSWTGTKEETQYF

J gene: TRBJ2-5
clone size: NA
V gene: TRBV27
D gene: TRBD2
CDR3 DNA: TGTGCCAGCAGGTGGGCCGGGGGGTCAGAGACCCAGTACTTC
CDR3 protein: CASRWAGGSETQYF

J gene: TRBJ2-5
clone size: once
V gene: TRBV19
D gene: TRBD1
CDR3 DNA: TGTGCCAGTAGTATAGGGGGTACAGGGGTTAAAGAGACCCAGTACTTC
CDR3 protein: CASSIGGTGVKETQYF

J gene: TRBJ2-1
clone size: few
V gene: TRBV7-6
D gene: TRBD2
CDR3 DNA: TGTGCCAGCAGCTCTGACATAACTCGGGGGGGTGAGCAGTTCTTC
CDR3 protein: CASSSDITRGGEQFF

J gene: TRBJ1-2
clone size: few
V gene: TRBV20-1
D gene: NA
CDR3 DNA: TGCAGTGCCGGGACAATCGATGGCTACACCTTC
CDR3 protein: CSAGTIDGYTF

J gene: TRBJ2-7
clone size: NA
V gene: TRBV4-1
D gene: NA
CDR3 DNA: TGCGCGACCTGTACAGAGATGGGCTCCTACGAGCAGTACTTC
CDR3 protein: CATCTEMGSYEQYF

J gene: TRBJ1-1
clone size: NA
V gene: TRBV30
D gene: TRBD1
CDR3 DNA: TGTGCCTGGACATTCTTTACAGGGGGCACTGAAGCTTTCTTT
CDR3 protein: CAWTFFTGGTEAFF

J gene: TRBJ2-7
clone size: NA
V gene: TRBV7-6
D gene: TRBD2
CDR3 DNA: TGTGCCAGCAGTACGGCGGGGGGATTTTTCGAGCAGTACTTC
CDR3 protein: CASSTAGGFFEQYF

J gene: TRBJ1-1
clone size: NA
V gene: TRBV27
D gene: NA
CDR3 DNA: TGTGCCAGCAGTTTAGGGGCAGGCTATACTGAAGCTTTCTTT
CDR3 protein: CASSLGAGYTEAFF

J gene: TRBJ1-5
clone size: few
V gene: TRBV10-1
D gene: TRBD1
CDR3 DNA: TGCGCCAGCCGCCGGGACAGGGAAGGTCAGCCCCAGCATTTT
CDR3 protein: CASRRDREGQPQHF

J gene: TRBJ1-2
clone size: once
V gene: TRBV29-1
D gene: NA
CDR3 DNA: TGCAGCGCTCGGACAGAAGCTAACTATGGCTACACCTTC
CDR3 protein: CSARTEANYGYTF

J gene: TRBJ1-1
clone size: NA
V gene: TRBV6-5
D gene: NA
CDR3 DNA: TGTGCCAGCAGTTACTCCCGCGCGAGGAACACTGAAGCTTTCTTT
CDR3 protein: CASSYSRARNTEAFF

J gene: TRBJ1-2
clone size: NA
V gene: TRBV5-1
D gene: NA
CDR3 DNA: TGCGCCAGCAGCTTGGAAGGGCCGGGAGGCTACACCTTC
CDR3 protein: CASSLEGPGGYTF

J gene: TRBJ2-5
clone size: NA
V gene: TRBV28
D gene: NA
CDR3 DNA: TGTGCCAGCAGTTTTGGTAGTGCCCCCGCTCGGGACCAAGAGACCCAGTACTTC
CDR3 protein: CASSFGSAPARDQETQYF

J gene: TRBJ2-7
clone size: NA
V gene: TRBV7-2
D gene: TRBD2
CDR3 DNA: TGTGCCAGCAGCTTAAGTCTAGCGGGAACCTACGAGCAGTACTTC
CDR3 protein: CASSLSLAGTYEQYF

J gene: TRBJ2-7
clone size: NA
V gene: TRBV4-1
D gene: TRBD1
CDR3 DNA: TGCGCCAGCAGCCCCACCCTCCCCCTGACAGGGGTTCGTCGCTACGAGCAGTACTTC
CDR3 protein: CASSPTLPLTGVRRYEQYF

J gene: TRBJ2-1
clone size: NA
V gene: TRBV29-1
D gene: TRBD2
CDR3 DNA: TGCAGCGTTGAGCCACTAGCGGGAGGGTATGAGCAGTTCTTC
CDR3 protein: CSVEPLAGGYEQFF

J gene: TRBJ2-2
clone size: NA
V gene: TRBV9
D gene: NA
CDR3 DNA: TGTGCCAGCAGCGCACCTCCGGGGGTCGAGCTGTTTTTT
CDR3 protein: CASSAPPGVELFF

J gene: TRBJ2-1
clone size: NA
V gene: TRBV7-2
D gene: NA
CDR3 DNA: TGTGCCAGCAGCTTAGATCCACAGCTCAATGAGCAGTTCTTC
CDR3 protein: CASSLDPQLNEQFF

J gene: TRBJ2-7
clone size: NA
V gene: TRBV4-1
D gene: NA
CDR3 DNA: TGCGCCAGCAGCCAAGATGGAGTCCACGAGCAGTACTTC
CDR3 protein: CASSQDGVHEQYF

J gene: TRBJ1-1
clone size: NA
V gene: TRBV7-8
D gene: NA
CDR3 DNA: TGTGCCAGCAGCTTAAAAGGCACAGAGTATGCCATGAACACTGAAGCTTTCTTT
CDR3 protein: CASSLKGTEYAMNTEAFF

J gene: TRBJ2-1
clone size: NA
V gene: TRBV7-6
D gene: TRBD2
CDR3 DNA: TGTGCCAGCAACTTAGCGGGAGGGGACAATGAGCAGTTCTTC
CDR3 protein: CASNLAGGDNEQFF

J gene: TRBJ1-5
clone size: NA
V gene: TRBV28
D gene: TRBD1
CDR3 DNA: TGTGCCAGCAGGGACAGGGGGCTAGTTAGTCAGCCCCAGCATTTT
CDR3 protein: CASRDRGLVSQPQHF

J gene: TRBJ1-1
clone size: few
V gene: TRBV9
D gene: NA
CDR3 DNA: TGTGCCAGCAGCGTCGGGCCAACTAGGGATGAAGCTTTCTTT
CDR3 protein: CASSVGPTRDEAFF

J gene: TRBJ1-5
clone size: once
V gene: TRBV23-1
D gene: NA
CDR3 DNA: TGCGCCAGCACCACCTCATTGGCTCAGCCCCAGCATTTT
CDR3 protein: CASTTSLAQPQHF

J gene: TRBJ1-2
clone size: NA
V gene: TRBV9
D gene: TRBD1
CDR3 DNA: TGTGCCAGCAGCACGGACAGGACGAACTATGGCTACACCTTC
CDR3 protein: CASSTDRTNYGYTF

J gene: TRBJ1-1
clone size: NA
V gene: TRBV5-1
D gene: NA
CDR3 DNA: TGCGCCAGCAGCTTGGCCATTACGGGAGTCACTGAAGCTTTCTTT
CDR3 protein: CASSLAITGVTEAFF

J gene: TRBJ2-1
clone size: NA
V gene: TRBV18
D gene: TRBD1
CDR3 DNA: TGTGCCAGCTCAATGACAGGGGGAAGTGAGCAGTTCTTC
CDR3 protein: CASSMTGGSEQFF

J gene: TRBJ2-7
clone size: NA
V gene: TRBV6-6
D gene: TRBD1
CDR3 DNA: TGTGCCAGCAGTTACCCCGACAGGGCCTACGAGCAGTACTTC
CDR3 protein: CASSYPDRAYEQYF

J gene: TRBJ2-7
clone size: NA
V gene: TRBV7-2
D gene: TRBD2
CDR3 DNA: TGTGCCAGCAGCTTAATTTACGCGGGAGACTCCTACGAGCAGTACTTC
CDR3 protein: CASSLIYAGDSYEQYF

J gene: TRBJ1-5
clone size: few
V gene: TRBV15
D gene: NA
CDR3 DNA: TGTGCCACCAGCGAGGACTATAGCAATCAGCCCCAGCATTTT
CDR3 protein: CATSEDYSNQPQHF

J gene: TRBJ2-7
clone size: NA
V gene: TRBV29-1
D gene: TRBD1
CDR3 DNA: TGCAGCGTTGAAGACGGACAGGGGTTAGCATACGAGCAGTACTTC
CDR3 protein: CSVEDGQGLAYEQYF

J gene: TRBJ2-7
clone size: NA
V gene: TRBV6-1
D gene: NA
CDR3 DNA: TGTGCCAGCAGTGAAATACACCTCTTTTACGAGCAGTACTTC
CDR3 protein: CASSEIHLFYEQYF

J gene: TRBJ1-5
clone size: NA
V gene: TRBV27
D gene: NA
CDR3 DNA: TGTGCCAGCAGTTCCCGGGGGGGCAATCAGCCCCAGCATTTT
CDR3 protein: CASSSRGGNQPQHF

J gene: TRBJ1-5
clone size: NA
V gene: TRBV4-1
D gene: NA
CDR3 DNA: TGCGCCAGCAGCCAAGCAGGGAGCAATCAGCCCCAGCATTTT
CDR3 protein: CASSQAGSNQPQHF

J gene: TRBJ2-7
clone size: many
V gene: TRBV4-2
D gene: NA
CDR3 DNA: TGTGCCAGCAGCCAAGATGGGTACAGCTCCTACGAGCAGTACTTC
CDR3 protein: CASSQDGYSSYEQYF

J gene: TRBJ2-2
clone size: NA
V gene: TRBV18
D gene: NA
CDR3 DNA: TGTGCCAGCTCACCCTTGGAGTCCCACACCGGGGAGCTGTTTTTT
CDR3 protein: CASSPLESHTGELFF

J gene: TRBJ1-2
clone size: NA
V gene: TRBV5-1
D gene: TRBD1
CDR3 DNA: TGCGCCAGCGACTTGACCCCTGACAGGGGGCAAGGCTACACCTTC
CDR3 protein: CASDLTPDRGQGYTF

J gene: TRBJ2-7
clone size: few
V gene: TRBV28
D gene: TRBD2
CDR3 DNA: TGTGCCAGTCGGACTAGCGGGTTCTACGAGCAGTACTTC
CDR3 protein: CASRTSGFYEQYF

J gene: TRBJ2-7
clone size: NA
V gene: TRBV28
D gene: TRBD2
CDR3 DNA: TGTGCCAGCAGTTTAGCGGGAGGTGTCTACGAGCAGTACTTC
CDR3 protein: CASSLAGGVYEQYF

J gene: TRBJ1-5
clone size: NA
V gene: TRBV6-6
D gene: TRBD1
CDR3 DNA: TGTGCCAGCAGCTCACGACAGGGGAGTAGCAATCAGCCCCAGCATTTT
CDR3 protein: CASSSRQGSSNQPQHF

J gene: TRBJ1-4
clone size: NA
V gene: TRBV4-1
D gene: NA
CDR3 DNA: TGCGCCAGCAGACCAACAGGGTTGGGGGAAAAACTGTTTTTT
CDR3 protein: CASRPTGLGEKLFF

J gene: TRBJ2-1
clone size: NA
V gene: TRBV6-1
D gene: TRBD1
CDR3 DNA: TGTGCCAGCAGTGCGCCGGGACAGGGCCGCAATGAGCAGTTCTTC
CDR3 protein: CASSAPGQGRNEQFF

J gene: TRBJ2-7
clone size: NA
V gene: TRBV19
D gene: TRBD2
CDR3 DNA: TGTGCCAGTAGTATAGGAGCGGGAGGGAGCTACGAGCAGTACTTC
CDR3 protein: CASSIGAGGSYEQYF

J gene: TRBJ1-2
clone size: NA
V gene: TRBV15
D gene: TRBD1
CDR3 DNA: TGTGCCACCAGCAGAGGAGTGCAGGGGGCGGACTATGGCTACACCTTC
CDR3 protein: CATSRGVQGADYGYTF

J gene: TRBJ2-2
clone size: NA
V gene: TRBV10-1
D gene: NA
CDR3 DNA: TGCGCCAGCAGCGCTCACGTATCAGGGTACACCGGGGAGCTGTTTTTT
CDR3 protein: CASSAHVSGYTGELFF

J gene: TRBJ2-7
clone size: NA
V gene: TRBV7-7
D gene: TRBD1
CDR3 DNA: TGTGCTAGCAGCTTAGGGTCAGGGGGTCGGTGGGAGCAGTACTTC
CDR3 protein: CASSLGSGGRWEQYF

J gene: TRBJ1-1
clone size: NA
V gene: TRBV4-1
D gene: TRBD1
CDR3 DNA: TGCGCCAGCAGCGGACAGGGGGCAGGCTCTGAAGCTTTCTTT
CDR3 protein: CASSGQGAGSEAFF

J gene: TRBJ2-1
clone size: NA
V gene: TRBV5-4
D gene: TRBD2
CDR3 DNA: TGTGCCAGCAGCTTGGAGCCTAGCGGGGTTTACAATGAGCAGTTCTTC
CDR3 protein: CASSLEPSGVYNEQFF

J gene: TRBJ2-1
clone size: NA
V gene: TRBV14
D gene: TRBD2
CDR3 DNA: TGTGCCAGCAGCCAAAGCGGGAGGGCCAGTGAGCAGTTCTTC
CDR3 protein: CASSQSGRASEQFF

J gene: TRBJ2-2
clone size: NA
V gene: TRBV28
D gene: TRBD1
CDR3 DNA: TGTGCCAGCAGTTTATGGGACAGGGGCCTCCTAGTTGTCACCGGGGAGCTGTTTTTT
CDR3 protein: CASSLWDRGLLVVTGELFF